What follows are 19 T cell receptor beta chains derived from one specimen sequenced in a study of T cells in Graves' hyperthyroidism and ophthalmopathy. RNA transcripts gave rise to amplified TCR beta CDR3 regions. HTBI primers were used for first-round RT-PCR of the TCR CDR3. MiXCR, applied by TCRdb to the multiplex PCR reads, yields one record per CDR3 protein. The sample shows fewer than 850,000 distinct CDR3 sequences, 15% to 20% of them seen only once. What was sequenced was blood. The origin of the receptors is a man between 50 and 59 years old with Graves' hyperthyroidism.

The chain is built from TRBV30 and TRBJ2-1, with 13 bases matching TRBD2. Trimming at V came to 3 bases and at J to 7 bases, leaving 9 bases not matched to a gene. Germline values: CDR1 GTSNPN, CDR2 SVGIG (reference sequence). The CDR3 loop spans 16 amino acids. The CDR3 sequence: CAWRDERTSGRNEQFF. As DNA, the CDR3 is TGTGCCTGGAGAGATGAGCGGACTAGCGGGAGAAATGAGCAGTTCTTC.

This clonotype has ten or more counts. V is TRBV11-2 and J is TRBJ2-7; D is perhaps TRBD1 (5 bases). V was pared by 1 base and J by 5 bases, with 15 bases between. The CDR3 is made up of 15 amino acids. CDR1 is SGHAT and CDR2 is FQNNGV in the germline V gene. Written as DNA, the CDR3 is TGTGCCAGCAGCTTAGGACCCAGGGTATTCGACGAGCAGTACTTC. Its translation is CASSLGPRVFDEQYF.

This clonotype has a count of ten or more. The chain couples TRBV12-3 or TRBV12-4 to TRBJ1-1, with D unresolved. The CDR3 totals 12 residues. Trimming removed 3 bases at V and 4 bases at J, with 6 bases between. CDR3 in amino acids: CASSFSATEAFF. As DNA, the CDR3 is TGTGCCAGCAGTTTTTCGGCCACTGAAGCTTTCTTT.

This clonotype was seen repeatedly, ten times or more. The chain has TRBV24-1 and TRBJ2-1; 10 positions agree with TRBD1. The junction had 7 bases not matched to a gene; V was cut back by 0 bases and J by 6 bases. The CDR3 is 17 amino acids. Germline lookup yields CDR1 KGHDR and CDR2 SFDVKD. CDR3 loop: CATSDLEGTGAVNEQFF. CDR3 bases: TGTGCCACCAGTGATTTGGAGGGGACAGGGGCGGTCAATGAGCAGTTCTTC.

The chain is built from TRBV6-4 and TRBJ2-2; 7 nucleotides agree with TRBD1. Germline V CDR1 and CDR2: MRHNA, SNTAGT. With 6 bases clipped from V and 5 bases from J, the junction kept 9 bases outside the gene matches. The CDR3 has 15 residues. CDR3 nucleotide sequence: TGTGCCAGCAGGAAACAGGGGCAAGGTACCGGGGAGCTGTTTTTT. Translated, it gives CASRKQGQGTGELFF.

This clonotype was seen many times. This sequence joins TRBV11-2 and TRBJ2-7; no clear D. Trimming took 3 bases from V and 6 from J, leaving 15 bases between them. The CDR3 is 14 residues long. The germline CDR1 and CDR2 sequences are SGHAT and FQNNGV. Here the CDR3 DNA reads TGTGCCAGCAGCTTTTTTCTAAGGAACTCCGAGCAGTACTTC. It is translated as CASSFFLRNSEQYF.

This clonotype was counted ten times or more. J is TRBJ2-3 and V is TRBV2, with D maybe TRBD1 (5 bases). CDR3 length: 17 amino acids. CDR1 is SNHLY and CDR2 is FYNNEI in the germline V gene. V lost 6 bases and J lost 6, with 25 bases in between. This CDR3 is CASRFGQIDPLIDTQYF. In DNA, the CDR3 is TGTGCCAGCAGGTTCGGACAAATCGACCCGCTCATCGATACGCAGTATTTT.

This clonotype was recorded many times. The chain combines TRBV6-1 with TRBJ2-1, with unresolved D. From germline, CDR1 is MNHNS and CDR2 SASEGT. Deletions cut 1 base from V and 6 bases from J, with 16 bases between. The CDR3 sequence is 16 residues long. The CDR3 reads CASSEVDSLLSNEQFF. DNA of the CDR3: TGTGCCAGCAGTGAAGTTGATAGCCTTTTGTCCAATGAGCAGTTCTTC.

This clonotype was found many times. V and J are TRBV12-3 or TRBV12-4 and TRBJ2-1; TRBD1 or TRBD2 may be the D gene (5 bases each). The CDR3 runs to 16 residues. V lost 6 bases and J 2 bases, leaving 17 bases between the germline ends. CDR3 sequence reads: CASREDGARTYNEQFF. Written as DNA, the CDR3 is TGTGCCAGCAGAGAAGACGGGGCACGAACCTACAATGAGCAGTTCTTC.

In the case of this clonotype: A much larger clone sits a single nucleotide away, making a read error possible. The J gene is TRBJ2-7, the V gene TRBV20-1, with D tentatively TRBD1 or TRBD2 (5 bases each). The CDR3 is 16 amino acids. CDR1 is DFQATT, CDR2 SNEGSKA, per germline (reference sequence). Trimming removed 1 base at V and 1 base at J, with 17 bases between. The CDR3 is CSARGVWGGPSYEQYF. The CDR3 DNA reads as TGCAGTGCTAGAGGTGTTTGGGGCGGGCCTTCCTACGAGCAGTACTTC.

This chain uses TRBV27 with TRBJ2-3; D not resolved. The germline V gene encodes CDR1 MNHEY and CDR2 SMNVEV (reference sequence). With 1 base removed from V and 1 base from J, the gap between germline ends came to 12 bases. The CDR3 has 16 residues. Here the CDR3 reads CASSLYGRGGTDTQYF. CDR3 nucleotides: TGTGCCAGCAGTTTATACGGGCGCGGCGGCACAGATACGCAGTATTTT.

This clonotype came up a few times. The chain is built from TRBV6-2 or TRBV6-3 and TRBJ2-2; TRBD1 matches 9 bases. V was pared by 0 bases and J by 7 bases, with 6 bases of the junction left unmatched. The CDR3 sequence is 16 residues long. Germline assignment: CDR1 MNHEY and CDR2 SVGEGT. The CDR3 region is CASSYSRTGENGELFF. DNA for the CDR3: TGTGCCAGCAGTTACTCGAGGACAGGGGAGAACGGGGAGCTGTTTTTT.

The chain recombines TRBV12-3 or TRBV12-4 with TRBJ2-7, with TRBD1 identical over 10 bases. J was trimmed by 7 bases and V by 4 bases; bases with no gene match: 7. The length of the CDR3 is 14 residues. The CDR3 loop is CASSSGTGAKEQYF. The CDR3 coding sequence is TGTGCCAGCAGTTCCGGGACAGGGGCGAAGGAGCAGTACTTC.

This clonotype was seen many times. The CDR3 coding sequence is TGCGCCAGCACCTCCGGACAGCACACTGAAGCTTTCTTT. It yields the protein CASTSGQHTEAFF. The genes are TRBV10-1 and TRBJ1-1; D might be TRBD1 (6 bases). V lost 7 bases and J lost 3, with 12 bases in between. The CDR3 spans 13 residues. Germline CDR1 reads WNHNN; CDR2 reads SYGVQD (reference sequence).

This clonotype was found many times. The chain uses TRBV14 and TRBJ1-4; D call uncertain. The CDR3 is 16 amino acids. Germline CDR1 and CDR2: SGHDN and FVKESK. The V gene lost 0 bases and the J gene lost 0 bases, with 8 bases spanning the gap. The DNA for the CDR3 is TGTGCCAGCAGCCAAGACGCCTTTGCAACTAATGAAAAACTGTTTTTT. Translating gives CASSQDAFATNEKLFF.

Many counts were recorded for this clonotype. The germline gene is not matched at one end of the junction; a read error may be the cause. V usage is TRBV5-1 and J usage is TRBJ2-1; D remains unclear. CDR1 and CDR2 from the germline V gene are SGHRS and YFSETQ. CDR3 length equals 12 residues. The CDR3 region is CASSPSNNEQFF. The CDR3 DNA follows: TGTGCCAGCAGCCCCAGTAACAATGAGCAGTTCTTC.

This clonotype was recorded at least ten times. This sequence joins TRBV28 and TRBJ2-5, with D possibly matching TRBD2 (6 bases). Germline V gene sequence: CDR1 MDHEN, CDR2 SYDVKM. This CDR3 has 15 amino acids. Trimming shortened V by 4 bases and J by 0 bases, and 12 bases separated the two germline ends. The CDR3 region is CASSSRTGDQETQYF. The CDR3 bases are TGTGCCAGCAGTTCCCGGACGGGGGACCAAGAGACCCAGTACTTC.

This clonotype has at least ten counts. The chain couples TRBV12-3 or TRBV12-4 to TRBJ2-2; D is unresolved. Trimming removed 6 bases at V and 0 bases at J, with 14 bases between. This CDR3 is built from 16 residues. The CDR3 region has the DNA TGTGCCAGCAGCGCCCTCTTGACCTCGAACACCGGGGAGCTGTTTTTT. The encoded protein is CASSALLTSNTGELFF.

The chain couples TRBV28 to TRBJ1-2; D is unresolved. The CDR3 consists of 13 residues. The V end was cut by 2 bases, the J end by 8 bases, with 12 bases between. The germline V gene encodes CDR1 MDHEN and CDR2 SYDVKM. CDR3 sequence reads: CASSLNPGLGYTF. The DNA of the CDR3 is TGTGCCAGCAGTTTAAATCCAGGATTAGGCTACACCTTC.